The 2 T cell receptor beta chains below all came from one sample that was sequenced in a study of blood T cells in healthy people across ages. PCR was performed a second time for about 7 to 11 cycles using a sample-barcoded 5' primer and a J-beta primer mix. MiXCR was run by TCRdb on the 5' RACE reads, yielding one entry per CDR3 protein. The sample consists of 780,000 or so distinct CDR3 sequences, approximately 25% of them appearing once. This same sample was also taken into another study, of T cells of mothers and their children.

The sequenced material came from blood. These receptors all stem from a boy younger than 18 in good health.

This chain links TRBV9 with TRBJ1-6, with TRBD1 matching over 7 bases. With V trimmed by 0 bases and J by 6 bases, 3 bases remained unmatched. The CDR3 has 15 amino acids. Germline V lookup: CDR1 SGDLS, CDR2 YYNGEE. CDR3 DNA sequence: TGTGCCAGCAGCGTAGAGGGGGCAAGTAATTCACCCCTCCACTTT. It is translated as CASSVEGASNSPLHF.

The rearrangement links TRBV10-3 to TRBJ2-1, with D maybe TRBD2 (7 bases). V was shortened by 7 bases and J by 1 base, with 20 bases between the two germline ends. This CDR3 has 17 residues. Germline V gives CDR1 ENHRY, CDR2 SYGVKD. Here the CDR3 reads CAINQGPTGGSYNEQFF. The CDR3 DNA reads TGTGCCATCAACCAGGGGCCTACCGGGGGGTCCTACAATGAGCAGTTCTTC.